This T cell receptor beta chain was found in a study of molecular identifiers for immune sequencing clone quantification. Study-wide results and caveats: Naive cells had under 1% of molecules in clones above 20 RNA copies, effectors over 98%.

Unmatched junction bases numbered 4, after V lost 1 base and J lost 5 bases. The length of the CDR3 is 15 residues. Per the germline V gene, CDR1 is MNHEY and CDR2 is SMNVEV (reference sequence). This clonotype was seen more than once but under ten times. Its specificity is not known. Bulk TCR library preparation followed previously described methods with listed TCR primers. TCRdb re-called the PCR reads through MiXCR, storing one row per CDR3 protein. The data show about 630,000 distinct CDR3 sequences, roughly 25% seen once. Sequenced input: naive CD8+ T cells from blood, with Jurkat cell RNA spiked in. The subset: FACS-sorted CD8+CD4-CCR7+CD45RA+ naive T cells. The clonotype comes from a human donor in good health. Some libraries in this study had Jurkat cell RNA spiked in. The chain carries TRBV27 and TRBJ1-4; 7 bases agree with TRBD1. CDR3 residues: CASSLFTGENEKLFF. The CDR3 DNA reads TGTGCCAGCAGTTTATTTACAGGGGAAAATGAAAAACTGTTTTTT.